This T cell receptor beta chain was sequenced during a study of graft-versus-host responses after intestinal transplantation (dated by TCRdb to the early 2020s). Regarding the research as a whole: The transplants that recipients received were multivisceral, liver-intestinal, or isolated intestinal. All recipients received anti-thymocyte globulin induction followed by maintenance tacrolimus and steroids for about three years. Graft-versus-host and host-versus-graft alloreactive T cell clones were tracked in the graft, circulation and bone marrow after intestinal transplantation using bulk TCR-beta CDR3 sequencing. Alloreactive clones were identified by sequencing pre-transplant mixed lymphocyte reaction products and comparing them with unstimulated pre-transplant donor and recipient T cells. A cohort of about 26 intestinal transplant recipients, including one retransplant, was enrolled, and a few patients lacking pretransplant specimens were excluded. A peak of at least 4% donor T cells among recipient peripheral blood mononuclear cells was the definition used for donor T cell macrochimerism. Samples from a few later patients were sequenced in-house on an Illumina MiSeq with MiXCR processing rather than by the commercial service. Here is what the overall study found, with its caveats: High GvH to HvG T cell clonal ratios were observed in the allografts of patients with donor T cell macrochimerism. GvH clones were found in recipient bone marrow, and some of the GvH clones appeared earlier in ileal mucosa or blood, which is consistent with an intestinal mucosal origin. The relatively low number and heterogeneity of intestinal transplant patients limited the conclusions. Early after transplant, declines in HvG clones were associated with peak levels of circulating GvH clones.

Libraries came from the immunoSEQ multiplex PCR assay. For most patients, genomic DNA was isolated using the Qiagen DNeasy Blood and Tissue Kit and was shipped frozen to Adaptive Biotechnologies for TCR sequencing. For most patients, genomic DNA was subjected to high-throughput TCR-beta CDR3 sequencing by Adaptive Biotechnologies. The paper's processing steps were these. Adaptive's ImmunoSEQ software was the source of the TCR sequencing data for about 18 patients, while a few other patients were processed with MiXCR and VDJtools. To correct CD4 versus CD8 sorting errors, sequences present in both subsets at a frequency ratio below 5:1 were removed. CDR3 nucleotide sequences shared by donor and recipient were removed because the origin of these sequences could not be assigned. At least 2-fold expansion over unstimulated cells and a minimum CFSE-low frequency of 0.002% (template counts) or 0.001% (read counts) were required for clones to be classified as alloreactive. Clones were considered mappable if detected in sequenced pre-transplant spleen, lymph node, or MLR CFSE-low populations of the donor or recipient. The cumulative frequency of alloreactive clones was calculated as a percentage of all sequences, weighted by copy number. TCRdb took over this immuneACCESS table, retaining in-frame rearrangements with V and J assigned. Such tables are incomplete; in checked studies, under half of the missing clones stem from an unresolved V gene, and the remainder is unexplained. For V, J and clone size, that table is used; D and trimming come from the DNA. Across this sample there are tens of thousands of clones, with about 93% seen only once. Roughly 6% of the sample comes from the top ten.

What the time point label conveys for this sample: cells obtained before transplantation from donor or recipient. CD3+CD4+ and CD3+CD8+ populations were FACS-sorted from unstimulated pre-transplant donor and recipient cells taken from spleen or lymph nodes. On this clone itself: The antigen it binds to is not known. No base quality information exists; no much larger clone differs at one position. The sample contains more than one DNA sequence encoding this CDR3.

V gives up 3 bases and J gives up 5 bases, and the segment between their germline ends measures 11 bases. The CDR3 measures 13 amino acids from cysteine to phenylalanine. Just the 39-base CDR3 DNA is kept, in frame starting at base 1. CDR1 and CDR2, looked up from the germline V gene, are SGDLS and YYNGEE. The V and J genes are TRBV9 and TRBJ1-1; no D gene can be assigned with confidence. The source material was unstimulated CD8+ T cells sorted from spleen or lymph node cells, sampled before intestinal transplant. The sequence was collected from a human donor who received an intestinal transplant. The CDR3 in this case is CASSATGTTEAFF. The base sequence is TGTGCCAGCAGCGCGACGGGAACGACTGAAGCTTTCTTT.